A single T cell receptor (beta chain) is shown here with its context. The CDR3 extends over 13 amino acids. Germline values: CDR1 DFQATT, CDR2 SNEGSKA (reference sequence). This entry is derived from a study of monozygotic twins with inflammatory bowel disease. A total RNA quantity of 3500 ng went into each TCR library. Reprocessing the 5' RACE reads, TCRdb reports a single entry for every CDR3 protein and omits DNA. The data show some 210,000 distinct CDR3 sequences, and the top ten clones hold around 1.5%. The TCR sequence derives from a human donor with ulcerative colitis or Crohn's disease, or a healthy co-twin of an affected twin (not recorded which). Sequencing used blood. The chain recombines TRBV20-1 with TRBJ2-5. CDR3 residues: CSASGGNHETQYF.